A selection of T cell receptor beta chains follows, all from one sample in a study of blood T cells in healthy people across ages. TCRdb itself ran the 5' RACE reads through MiXCR, one entry per CDR3 protein. Seen here are roughly 730,000 distinct CDR3 sequences, roughly 50% observed once, and the top ten hold roughly 25%. The specimen was blood. The receptors were gathered from a man aged 40-55 years in good health. CDR3s include the opening cysteine and the closing phenylalanine or tryptophan. The D gene is left open where the match is weak. Size tells how often a clone was seen (once, few, many) or the class of an expanded clone, and some rows leave it out.

size | J | D | V | CDR3 | DNA
few | TRBJ2-7 | . | TRBV18 | CASSSLRGRSYEQYF | TGTGCCAGCTCAAGCCTCCGGGGGCGATCCTACGAGCAGTACTTC
many | TRBJ2-1 | TRBD2 | TRBV14 | CASSLASGISYNEQFF | TGTGCCAGCAGCCTGGCTAGCGGGATTAGTTACAATGAGCAGTTCTTC
. | TRBJ2-4 | TRBD1 | TRBV29-1 | CSVELLGQGIREQYF | TGCAGCGTTGAACTCTTGGGACAGGGGATTAGGGAGCAGTACTTC
. | TRBJ2-3 | . | TRBV10-2 | CASSVNPASGRTDTQYF | TGCGCCAGCAGTGTGAACCCGGCCAGCGGAAGAACAGATACGCAGTATTTT
. | TRBJ2-2 | TRBD1 | TRBV9 | CASSGDRVATGELFF | TGTGCCAGCAGCGGTGACAGGGTGGCCACCGGGGAGCTGTTTTTT
. | TRBJ2-7 | TRBD2 | TRBV7-2 | CASSLVGLAGEQYF | TGTGCCAGCAGCTTAGTAGGACTAGCAGGCGAGCAGTACTTC
many | TRBJ2-1 | TRBD1 | TRBV7-2 | CASSLDRGLYNEQFF | TGTGCCAGCAGCCTGGACAGGGGCCTCTACAATGAGCAGTTCTTC
. | TRBJ1-2 | . | TRBV27 | CASSPFKSLNYGYTF | TGTGCCAGCAGCCCTTTTAAGTCCCTTAACTATGGCTACACCTTC
. | TRBJ1-1 | . | TRBV5-1 | CASGLATGGTEAFF | TGCGCCAGCGGCTTGGCGACAGGCGGAACTGAAGCTTTCTTT
. | TRBJ2-1 | . | TRBV29-1 | CSVEDPRYNEQFF | TGCAGCGTTGAAGATCCGCGATACAATGAGCAGTTCTTC
few | TRBJ2-3 | . | TRBV5-1 | CASSLAKGLRDTQYF | TGCGCCAGCAGCTTGGCCAAAGGACTGCGAGATACGCAGTATTTT
. | TRBJ2-7 | . | TRBV6-1 | CASSEGPEASYEQYF | TGTGCCAGCAGTGAGGGGCCCGAGGCTTCCTACGAGCAGTACTTC
. | TRBJ2-7 | TRBD1 | TRBV9 | CASSAGTGSLYEQYF | TGTGCCAGCAGCGCTGGGACAGGGTCACTCTACGAGCAGTACTTC
. | TRBJ2-5 | TRBD1 | TRBV7-9 | CASSSRTGSETQYF | TGTGCCAGCAGCTCGCGGACAGGGTCAGAGACCCAGTACTTC
. | TRBJ2-7 | TRBD2 | TRBV4-3 | CASSQAEFSGNPFEQYF | TGCGCCAGCAGCCAAGCGGAGTTTAGCGGGAACCCATTCGAGCAGTACTTC
few | TRBJ1-5 | . | TRBV6-1 | CASSARYSNQPQHF | TGTGCCAGCAGTGCCAGGTATAGCAATCAGCCCCAGCATTTT
. | TRBJ1-1 | . | TRBV5-1 | CASSLVATGDTEAFF | TGCGCCAGCAGCTTGGTCGCCACCGGGGACACTGAAGCTTTCTTT
. | TRBJ2-3 | . | TRBV7-8 | CASSFIRDTQYF | TGTGCCAGCAGCTTTATTCGGGATACGCAGTATTTT
. | TRBJ2-3 | . | TRBV7-2 | CASSFKPDTQYF | TGTGCCAGCAGCTTCAAGCCAGATACGCAGTATTTT
. | TRBJ1-2 | . | TRBV2 | CASMAFQGPWGYTF | TGTGCCAGCATGGCGTTCCAGGGCCCGTGGGGCTACACCTTC
. | TRBJ2-5 | . | TRBV20-1 | CSASDSGTWGETQYF | TGCAGTGCTAGTGATTCAGGGACCTGGGGGGAGACCCAGTACTTC
. | TRBJ1-2 | . | TRBV28 | CASSSDSQTINYGYTF | TGTGCCAGCAGTTCAGACAGCCAAACTATTAACTATGGCTACACCTTC
. | TRBJ2-7 | TRBD2 | TRBV7-2 | CASSSRLAGLPYEQYF | TGTGCCAGCAGCTCAAGACTAGCGGGCCTACCCTACGAGCAGTACTTC